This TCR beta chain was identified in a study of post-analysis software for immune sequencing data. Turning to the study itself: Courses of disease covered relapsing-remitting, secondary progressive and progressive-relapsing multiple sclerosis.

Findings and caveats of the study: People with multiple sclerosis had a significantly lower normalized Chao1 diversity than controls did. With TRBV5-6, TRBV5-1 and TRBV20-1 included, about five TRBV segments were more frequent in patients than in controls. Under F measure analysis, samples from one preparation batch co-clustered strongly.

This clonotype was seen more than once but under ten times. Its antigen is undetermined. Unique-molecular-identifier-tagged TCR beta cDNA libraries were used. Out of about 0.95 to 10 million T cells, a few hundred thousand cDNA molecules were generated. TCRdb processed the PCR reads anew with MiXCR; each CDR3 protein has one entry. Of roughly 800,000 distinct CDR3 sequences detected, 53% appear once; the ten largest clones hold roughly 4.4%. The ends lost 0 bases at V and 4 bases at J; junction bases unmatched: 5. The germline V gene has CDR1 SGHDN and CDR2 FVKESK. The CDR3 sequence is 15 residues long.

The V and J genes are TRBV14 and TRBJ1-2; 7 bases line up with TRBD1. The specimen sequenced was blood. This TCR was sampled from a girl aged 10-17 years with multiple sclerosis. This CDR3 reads CASSQDIGTVYGYTF. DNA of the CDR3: TGTGCCAGCAGCCAAGACATAGGGACAGTCTATGGCTACACCTTC.